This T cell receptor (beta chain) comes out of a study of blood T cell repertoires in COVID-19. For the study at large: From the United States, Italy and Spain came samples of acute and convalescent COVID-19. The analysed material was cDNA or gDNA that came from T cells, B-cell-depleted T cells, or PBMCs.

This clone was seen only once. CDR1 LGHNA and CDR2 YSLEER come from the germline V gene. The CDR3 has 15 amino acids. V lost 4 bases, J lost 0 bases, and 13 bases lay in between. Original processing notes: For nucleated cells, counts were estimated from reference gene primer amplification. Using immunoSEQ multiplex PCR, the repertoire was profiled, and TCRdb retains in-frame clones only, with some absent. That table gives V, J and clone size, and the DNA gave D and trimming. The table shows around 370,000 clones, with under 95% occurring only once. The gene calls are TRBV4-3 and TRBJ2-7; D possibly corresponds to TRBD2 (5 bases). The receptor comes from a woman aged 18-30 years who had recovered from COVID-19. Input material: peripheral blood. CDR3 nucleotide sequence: TGCGCCAGCAGCCTAGACTACAGCAGCTCCTACGAGCAGTACGTC. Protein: CASSLDYSSSYEQYV.